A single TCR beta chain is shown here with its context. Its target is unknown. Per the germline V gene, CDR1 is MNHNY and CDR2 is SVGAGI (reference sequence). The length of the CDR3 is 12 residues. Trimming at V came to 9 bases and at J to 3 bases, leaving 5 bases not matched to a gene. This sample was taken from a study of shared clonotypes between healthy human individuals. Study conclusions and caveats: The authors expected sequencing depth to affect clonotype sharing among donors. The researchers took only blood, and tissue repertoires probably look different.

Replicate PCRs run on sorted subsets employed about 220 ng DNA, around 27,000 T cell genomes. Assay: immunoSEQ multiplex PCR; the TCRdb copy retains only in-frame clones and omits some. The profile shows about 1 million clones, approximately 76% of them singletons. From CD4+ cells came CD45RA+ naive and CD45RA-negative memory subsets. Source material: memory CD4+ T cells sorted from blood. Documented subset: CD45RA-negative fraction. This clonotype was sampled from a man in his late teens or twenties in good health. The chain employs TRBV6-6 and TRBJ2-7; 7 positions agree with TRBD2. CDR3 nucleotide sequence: TGTGCCAGTACTAGCGATTACTACGAGCAGTACTTC. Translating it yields CASTSDYYEQYF.